This T cell receptor beta chain was found in a study of technical replicates of blood from a few donors. Clones were sequenced by immunoSEQ multiplex PCR, and TCRdb holds only the in-frame ones, with some missing. The table includes about 70,000 clones, roughly 96% detected once. The CDR3 is made up of 14 amino acids. Germline V gene sequence: CDR1 MNHEY, CDR2 SVGAGI. V lost 6 bases and J 4 bases, leaving 15 bases between the germline ends. The chain has TRBV6-5 and TRBJ1-2; D is undetermined. The TCR comes from a human donor in good health. The specimen sequenced was T cells isolated from PBMCs. The CDR3 spells CASRPDLNSYGYTF. CDR3 nucleotide sequence: TGTGCCAGCAGGCCTGACTTAAACTCCTATGGCTACACCTTC.